This is a list of T cell receptor beta chains from one sample in a study of blood T cell repertoires in COVID-19. TCRdb's copy holds only in-frame clones and misses some; the assay was immunoSEQ multiplex PCR. The sample contains 110,000 or so clones, about 83% of which appear only once. The source material was peripheral blood. These receptors were taken from a man aged 65-85 years with acute or convalescent COVID-19. The CDR3 runs from the conserved cysteine through the conserved F or W. The order of the fields is V gene, J gene, D gene, clone size, CDR3 DNA, CDR3 protein. D genes are given only for firm matches. The listing skips clone size in some rows; elsewhere it reads once, few, many or a size class.

TRBV2,TRBJ1-1,TRBD1,many,TGTGCCAGCAAGGGACAGCAGGACACTGAAGCTTTCTTT,CASKGQQDTEAFF
TRBV11-2,TRBJ2-5,-,-,TGTGCCAGCAGCCAGTGGGAGACCCAGTACTTC,CASSQWETQYF
TRBV21-1,TRBJ1-4,-,-,TGTGCCAGCAGCAAACCCGGACAGGGTAATGAAAAACTGTTTTTT,CASSKPGQGNEKLFF
TRBV5-1,TRBJ1-2,TRBD1,-,TGCGCCAGCAGCTTGAGGGGACAGTCGAGCTATGGCTACACCTTC,CASSLRGQSSYGYTF
TRBV7-2,TRBJ1-2,TRBD1,-,TGTGCCAGCAGCTTAAGGACAGGGGAGGAGAATGGCTACACCTTC,CASSLRTGEENGYTF
TRBV7-8,TRBJ1-4,TRBD1,-,TGTGCCAGCAGCTTACGACAGGGAGGTCTTATGGAAAAACTGTTTTTT,CASSLRQGGLMEKLFF
TRBV4-3,TRBJ1-3,TRBD1,-,TGCGCCAGCAGCCAAGATCAGAAAGGGGGCAGGGCTGGAAACACCATATATTTT,CASSQDQKGGRAGNTIYF
TRBV30,TRBJ2-7,-,-,TGTGCCTGGAAGGGGGATAGCTCCTACGAGCAGTACTTC,CAWKGDSSYEQYF
TRBV7-3,TRBJ2-2,-,-,TGTGCCAGCAGTCCCGCACCGGCGGAGACCGGGGAGCTGTTTTTT,CASSPAPAETGELFF
TRBV6-5,TRBJ1-5,TRBD1,-,TGTGCCACCTCCAGACAGGGTGATCAGCCCCAGCATTTT,CATSRQGDQPQHF
TRBV2,TRBJ2-1,TRBD2,-,TGTGCCAGCAGTGACGGACTAGCGGGAGATGGTGAGCAGTTCTTC,CASSDGLAGDGEQFF
TRBV5-1,TRBJ2-1,-,-,TGCGCCAGCAGCCCAAACCAAGGGGGTGAGCAGTTCTTC,CASSPNQGGEQFF
TRBV19,TRBJ1-1,-,-,TGTGCCACTTCTGCGGAACCTCCTGGGACTGAAGCTTTCTTT,CATSAEPPGTEAFF
TRBV5-4,TRBJ1-1,-,-,TGTGCCAGCAGCCCGGGAAGGGACACTGAAGCTTTCTTT,CASSPGRDTEAFF
TRBV18,TRBJ1-2,TRBD1,few,TGTGCCAGCTCACCGATGGACAGGGCGGCCTATGGCTACACCTTC,CASSPMDRAAYGYTF
TRBV3-1/TRBV3-2,TRBJ1-1,-,-,TGTGCCAGCAGCCAAGATTTTGACAGGAACACTGAAGCTTTCTTT,CASSQDFDRNTEAFF
TRBV6-5,TRBJ2-1,TRBD2,-,TGTGCCAGCAGTTACGTGGCGGGAGTGCTCTTCGAGCAGTTCTTC,CASSYVAGVLFEQFF
TRBV18,TRBJ2-1,TRBD1,-,TGTGCCAGCTCACTAGGGGGCGCCTTGAATGAGCAGTTCTTC,CASSLGGALNEQFF
TRBV5-1,TRBJ2-7,TRBD1,once,TGCGCCAGCAGCGCCGGGACAGGGGGAGGCTACGAGCAGTACTTC,CASSAGTGGGYEQYF
TRBV28,TRBJ2-7,-,once,TGTGCCAGCAGTTTTCGTAGGGGGGGCCCCTACGAGCAGTACTTC,CASSFRRGGPYEQYF
TRBV5-5,TRBJ2-3,-,-,TGTGCCAGCAGCTTGGCCCCTGCGGGTGGAACAGATACGCAGTATTTT,CASSLAPAGGTDTQYF
TRBV29-1,TRBJ1-2,TRBD1,-,TGCAGCGTTAGAGACAGGGCGAACTATGGCTACACCTTC,CSVRDRANYGYTF
TRBV10-3,TRBJ2-3,TRBD2,-,TGTGCCATCACCCCCGGGACTAGCTCTAGCACAGATACGCAGTATTTT,CAITPGTSSSTDTQYF
TRBV11-1,TRBJ2-7,-,once,TGTGCCAGCAGGGCCCTGGGGGGCTCCTACGAGCAGTACTTC,CASRALGGSYEQYF
TRBV7-2,TRBJ1-1,-,-,TGTGCCAGCAGCTTAGTAATGGGGGCAGGCGCTGAAGCTTTCTTT,CASSLVMGAGAEAFF
TRBV7-6,TRBJ1-5,TRBD1,-,TGTGCCAGCAGCTTACCTGACAGGGGGAGATGGCCCCAGCATTTT,CASSLPDRGRWPQHF
TRBV5-1,TRBJ1-1,-,-,TGCGCCAGCAGCAACGACGGGGGTAGCACTGAAGCTTTCTTT,CASSNDGGSTEAFF
TRBV7-9,TRBJ1-5,TRBD1,-,TGTGCCAGCAGCCGGACAGGGGATCAGCCCCAGCATTTT,CASSRTGDQPQHF
TRBV28,TRBJ1-4,TRBD1,-,TGTGCCAGCAGTCGAGAGGGGGCGCGGGAAAAACTGTTTTTT,CASSREGAREKLFF
TRBV4-3,TRBJ2-7,TRBD2,-,TGCGCCAGCAGCCAAGATCGGGGACTAATCTACGAGCAGTACTTC,CASSQDRGLIYEQYF
TRBV18,TRBJ2-5,TRBD1,-,TGTGCCAGCTCACCACCAGGGACAGGGCAAGAGACCCAGTACTTC,CASSPPGTGQETQYF
TRBV18,TRBJ2-1,TRBD2,-,TGTGCCAGCTCACCACCTGTAGCGGGAGGGGACAATGAGCAGTTCTTC,CASSPPVAGGDNEQFF
TRBV23-1,TRBJ1-5,-,few,TGCGCCAGCAGTCAGAAGGACATCGGATGTGAGCCCCAGCATTTT,CASSQKDIGCEPQHF
TRBV4-3,TRBJ1-2,-,once,TGCGCCAGCAGCCCCCGATGGCCCCCAGCAGGCTCATATGGCTACACCTTC,CASSPRWPPAGSYGYTF
TRBV3-1/TRBV3-2,TRBJ2-3,-,-,TGTGCCAGCAGCCAGGAGATATCCCGGGACTCGTCCGATACGCAGTATTTT,CASSQEISRDSSDTQYF
TRBV7-2,TRBJ2-1,TRBD1,-,TGTGCCAGCAGCGTAGGACAGGGGCACAATGAGCAGTTCTTC,CASSVGQGHNEQFF
TRBV5-1,TRBJ2-5,TRBD2,-,TGCGCCAGCAGCTTCGCTAGCGGGAAAGAGACCCAGTACTTC,CASSFASGKETQYF
TRBV5-6,TRBJ2-2,TRBD2,-,TGTGCCAGCAGCCGAAGCGGGAGAGGGGAGCTGTTTTTT,CASSRSGRGELFF
TRBV12-3/TRBV12-4,TRBJ2-1,-,once,TGTGCCAGCAGCCGCACTAGAAACAATGAGCAGTTCTTC,CASSRTRNNEQFF
TRBV7-4,TRBJ1-1,TRBD1,-,TGTGCCAGCAGCAGCTTAGGACAGGTTGAAGCTTTCTTT,CASSSLGQVEAFF
TRBV2,TRBJ1-3,-,-,TGTGCCAGCCGAGGAGGGTCTGGAAACACCATATATTTT,CASRGGSGNTIYF
TRBV6-5,TRBJ2-5,-,-,TGTGCCAGCAGTTCGGGGCCAGCGGGGACCCAGTACTTC,CASSSGPAGTQYF
TRBV27,TRBJ2-2,-,-,TGTGCCAGCAGTTTATCGTACGGGAACACCGGGGAGCTGTTTTTT,CASSLSYGNTGELFF
TRBV4-1,TRBJ1-2,-,-,TGCGCCAGCAGCCAAGGGACACCTTATGGCTACACCTTC,CASSQGTPYGYTF
TRBV27,TRBJ2-1,-,-,TGTGCCAGCAGTCCCCCAGGGCGAGGCTCCTACAATGAGCAGTTCTTC,CASSPPGRGSYNEQFF
TRBV2,TRBJ2-7,-,few,TGTGCCAGCAGTATACAGGCTACCGAGCAGTACTTC,CASSIQATEQYF
TRBV19,TRBJ2-5,-,-,TGTGCCAGTAGTATAGATGTCCGGGTACAAGAGACCCAGTACTTC,CASSIDVRVQETQYF
TRBV7-2,TRBJ2-5,TRBD2,-,TGTGCCAGCAGCTTACAGCGGGGGGGAGGAGAGACCCAGTACTTC,CASSLQRGGGETQYF
TRBV6-5,TRBJ1-4,-,few,TGTGCCAGCAGTTACTCGGGGAGGGAAAAACTGTTTTTT,CASSYSGREKLFF
TRBV7-8,TRBJ2-7,TRBD1,-,TGTGCCAGCAGCCCCAGGGGGCGGGCGTACGAGCAGTACTTC,CASSPRGRAYEQYF
TRBV7-2,TRBJ2-7,-,-,TGTGCCAGCAGCCCGACCGGGACTGCCTACGAGCAGTACTTC,CASSPTGTAYEQYF
TRBV6-6,TRBJ2-1,-,-,TGTGCCAGCAGTTCTGCTGCGGGCGGTATGTATGAGCAGTTCTTC,CASSSAAGGMYEQFF
TRBV5-1,TRBJ1-1,-,-,TGCGCCAGCAGCTTTTCGGTGAACACTGAAGCTTTCTTT,CASSFSVNTEAFF
TRBV5-1,TRBJ2-2,-,once,TGCGCCAGCAGCTTGGGACTCTACGAGCTGTTTTTT,CASSLGLYELFF
TRBV28,TRBJ2-5,-,-,TGTGCCAGCAGTTTATTCTCGGGTTCCCGGTACGGAGAGACCCAGTACTTC,CASSLFSGSRYGETQYF
TRBV19,TRBJ1-3,TRBD1,-,TGTGCCAGTAAAACCGGGACAGGCCAGAGCTCTGGAAACACCATATATTTT,CASKTGTGQSSGNTIYF
TRBV29-1,TRBJ1-2,-,-,TGCAGCGTTGATTTTTTTCTCAGGGGAGAAGGCTACACCTTC,CSVDFFLRGEGYTF
TRBV6-6,TRBJ1-2,TRBD1,-,TGTGCCAGCAGTTTATCCTCCGGGACAGGGGCCGGCTACACCTTC,CASSLSSGTGAGYTF